This T cell receptor (beta chain) emerged from a study of response to subunit inactivated influenza vaccine. The J segment lost 3 bases and the V segment lost 1 base, leaving 8 bases of the junction unmatched. Germline values: CDR1 SGHTA, CDR2 FQGNSA. CDR3 length: 16 residues. From the RT-PCR reads, TCRdb called clonotypes with MiXCR, one entry per CDR3 protein. The repertoire has about 610,000 distinct CDR3 sequences, approximately 15% of them found once; the top ten carry over 8.5%. The sequence was collected from a man over 45 who received an inactivated influenza vaccine. The chain links TRBV7-2 to TRBJ2-7; 8 bases match TRBD2. The source material was PBMCs from blood, sampled 12 days after vaccination. CDR3: CASSLGVGAGVYEQYF. CDR3 in DNA: TGTGCCAGCAGCTTAGGTGTGGGAGCGGGAGTCTACGAGCAGTACTTC.